The 8 T cell receptor beta chains given below trace back to one sample, sequenced in a study of blood T cell repertoires in COVID-19. TCRdb's table, derived via immunoSEQ multiplex PCR, lists solely in-frame clones and lacks some. The sample comprises 65,000 to 70,000 clones, 75% to 80% of which are singletons, and about 6% rests with the top ten. The sample taken for sequencing was peripheral blood. The receptor source for this set is a woman aged 55-75 years with acute or convalescent COVID-19.

The genes are TRBV5-1 and TRBJ2-7, with a possible D match to TRBD1 (6 bases). V was trimmed by 3 bases and J by 4 bases, leaving 20 bases between them. The CDR3 loop spans 16 amino acids. Germline-derived CDR1 and CDR2 are SGHRS and YFSETQ. The CDR3 loop reads CASSSIGGTKTYEQYF. CDR3 DNA sequence: TGCGCCAGCAGCTCGATAGGTGGGACAAAGACTTACGAGCAGTACTTC.

The chain joins TRBV5-4 to TRBJ2-7; tentatively, D is TRBD2 (6 bases). Trimming took off 7 bases at V and 7 bases at J, with 15 bases between the two ends. CDR3 length: 12 residues. Germline V gene lookup returns CDR1 SGHNT and CDR2 YYREEE (reference sequence). CDR3 amino acids: CASGSFAGEQYF. DNA of the CDR3: TGTGCCAGCGGATCTTTCGCGGGGGAGCAGTACTTC.

The rearrangement joins TRBV5-1 to TRBJ2-3; TRBD1 is a possible D gene (5 bases). The CDR3 is made up of 14 amino acids. The V end lost 1 base, the J end lost 3 bases, and 9 bases lay between the germline ends. Germline V gives CDR1 SGHRS, CDR2 YFSETQ. CDR3 in amino acids: CASSLSQGTDTQYF. CDR3 sequence (DNA): TGCGCCAGCAGCTTGAGCCAGGGAACAGATACGCAGTATTTT.

This chain connects TRBV11-2 to TRBJ2-5; 11 bases are a match to TRBD2. The CDR3 contains 18 residues. V dropped 1 base and J dropped 5; count of bases not matched to a gene: 12. Germline CDR1 and CDR2: SGHAT and FQNNGV. CDR3 region: CASSLGRVAGGRTETQYF. The CDR3 bases are TGTGCCAGCAGCTTAGGACGAGTAGCGGGGGGGCGGACGGAGACCCAGTACTTC.

The rearrangement joins TRBV27 to TRBJ1-5; D is undetermined. This CDR3 region has 14 residues. The germline CDR1 and CDR2 sequences are MNHEY and SMNVEV (reference sequence). The ends were cut back, 7 bases at V and 0 bases at J, with 10 bases in the middle. CDR3 sequence reads: CASKEDYSNQPQHF. As DNA, the CDR3 is TGTGCCAGCAAAGAGGATTATAGCAATCAGCCCCAGCATTTT.

The genes are TRBV11-2 and TRBJ2-3; D is perhaps TRBD1 (5 bases). Germline CDR1 SGHAT, CDR2 FQNNGV. V dropped 9 bases and J dropped 1 base, with 17 bases sitting between them. CDR3 length equals 15 residues. The CDR3 DNA reads as TGTGCCAGTAGCCCTGGGGTCAGGGGCACAGATACGCAGTATTTT. It translates to CASSPGVRGTDTQYF.

The chain links TRBV7-9 to TRBJ1-1; maybe TRBD1 (6 bases). The CDR3 has 13 residues. Per germline, CDR1 SEHNR and CDR2 FQNEAQ (reference sequence). The V end lost 5 bases, the J end lost 7 bases, and 14 bases lay between the germline ends. The CDR3 is CASSQPTGNEAFF. CDR3 DNA sequence: TGTGCCAGCAGCCAGCCGACAGGCAATGAAGCTTTCTTT.

The chain uses TRBV4-1 and TRBJ1-2, with 7 bases aligning to TRBD1. Germline CDR1 is MGHRA and CDR2 is YSYEKL. Trimming took 3 bases from V and 4 from J; bases not matched to a gene: 11. The CDR3 runs to 16 residues. CDR3 in amino acids: CASSQAYRGRIYGYTF. The DNA of the CDR3 is TGCGCCAGCAGCCAGGCCTACAGGGGTCGAATCTATGGCTACACCTTC.